This T cell receptor beta chain was recorded in a study of OX40 agonist ivuxolimab in advanced cancers. V was pared by 0 bases and J by 1 base, with 7 bases between. The CDR3 contains 14 residues. Germline V gene lookup returns CDR1 PRHDT and CDR2 FYEKMQ (reference sequence). Method: immunoSEQ multiplex PCR; TCRdb's copy keeps in-frame clones and lacks some. The profile shows approximately 18,000 clones, roughly 80% of them singletons. This sample comprised CD4+ or CD8+ T cells sorted from blood, obtained in a trial of the OX40 agonist ivuxolimab. The receptor comes from an adult with an advanced solid tumor such as melanoma, head and neck, liver or kidney cancer. The chain is built from TRBV13 and TRBJ2-7; D is ambiguous. In nucleotides, the CDR3 is TGTGCCAGCAGCTTAGGTCGAAATTCCTACGAGCAGTACTTC. Translated, it gives CASSLGRNSYEQYF.